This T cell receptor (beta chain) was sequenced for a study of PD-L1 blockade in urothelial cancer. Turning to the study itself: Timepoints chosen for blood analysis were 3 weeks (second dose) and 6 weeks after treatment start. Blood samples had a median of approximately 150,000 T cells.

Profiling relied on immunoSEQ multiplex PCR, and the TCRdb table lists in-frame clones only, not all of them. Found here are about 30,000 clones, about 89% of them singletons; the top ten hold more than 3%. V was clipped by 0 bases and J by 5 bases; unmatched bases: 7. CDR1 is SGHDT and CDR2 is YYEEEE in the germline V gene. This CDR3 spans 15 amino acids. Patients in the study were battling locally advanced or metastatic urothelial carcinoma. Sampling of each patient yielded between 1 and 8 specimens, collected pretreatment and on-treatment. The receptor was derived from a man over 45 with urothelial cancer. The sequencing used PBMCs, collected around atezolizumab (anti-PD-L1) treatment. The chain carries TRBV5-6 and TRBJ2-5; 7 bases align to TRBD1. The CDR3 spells CASSLARGFLETQYF. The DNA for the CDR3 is TGTGCCAGCAGCTTGGCCAGGGGGTTTTTGGAGACCCAGTACTTC. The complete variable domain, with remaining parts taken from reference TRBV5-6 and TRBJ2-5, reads DAGVTQSPTHLIKTRGQQVTLRCSPKSGHDTVSWYQQALGQGPQFIFQYYEEEERQRGNFPDRFSGHQFPNYSSELNVNALLLGDSALYLCASSLARGFLETQYFGPGTRLLVL.